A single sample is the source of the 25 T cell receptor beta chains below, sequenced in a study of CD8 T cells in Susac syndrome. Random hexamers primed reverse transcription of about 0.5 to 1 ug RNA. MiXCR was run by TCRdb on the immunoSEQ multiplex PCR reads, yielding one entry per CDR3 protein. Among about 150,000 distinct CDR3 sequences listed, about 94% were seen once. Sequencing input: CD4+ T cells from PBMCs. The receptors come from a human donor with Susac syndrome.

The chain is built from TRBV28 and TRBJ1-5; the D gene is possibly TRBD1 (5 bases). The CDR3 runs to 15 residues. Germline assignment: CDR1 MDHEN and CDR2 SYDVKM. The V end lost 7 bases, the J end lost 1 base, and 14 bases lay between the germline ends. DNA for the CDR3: TGTGCCAGCACCCAAAAGAGACAGAGCAATCAGCCCCAGCATTTT. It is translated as CASTQKRQSNQPQHF.

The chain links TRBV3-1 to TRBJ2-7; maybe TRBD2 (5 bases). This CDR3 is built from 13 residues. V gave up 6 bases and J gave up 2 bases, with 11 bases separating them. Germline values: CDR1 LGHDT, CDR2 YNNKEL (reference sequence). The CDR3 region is CASRGSSPYEQYF. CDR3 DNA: TGTGCCAGCAGAGGGAGTTCCCCCTACGAGCAGTACTTC.

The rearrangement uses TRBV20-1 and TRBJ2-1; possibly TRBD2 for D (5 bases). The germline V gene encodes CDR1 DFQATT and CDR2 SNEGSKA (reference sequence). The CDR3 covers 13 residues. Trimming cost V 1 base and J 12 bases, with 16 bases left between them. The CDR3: CSARGLVLSGQFF. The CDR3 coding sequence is TGCAGTGCTAGAGGGCTAGTGTTGAGCGGGCAGTTCTTC.

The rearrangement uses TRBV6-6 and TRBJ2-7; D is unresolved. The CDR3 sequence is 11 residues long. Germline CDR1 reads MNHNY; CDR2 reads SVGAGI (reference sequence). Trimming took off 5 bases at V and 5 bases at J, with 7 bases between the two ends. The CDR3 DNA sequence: TGTGCCAGCAGTGGCGACAACGAGCAGTACTTC. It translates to CASSGDNEQYF.

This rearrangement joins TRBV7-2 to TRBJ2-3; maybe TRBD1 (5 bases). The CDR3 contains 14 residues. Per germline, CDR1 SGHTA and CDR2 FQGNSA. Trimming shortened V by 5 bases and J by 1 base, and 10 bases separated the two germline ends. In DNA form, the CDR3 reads TGTGCCAGCAGCGCCACACAGGGCACAGATACGCAGTATTTT. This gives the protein CASSATQGTDTQYF. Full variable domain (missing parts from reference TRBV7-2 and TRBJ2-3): GAGVSQSPSNKVTEKGKDVELRCDPISGHTALYWYRQSLGQGLEFLIYFQGNSAPDKSGLPSDRFSAERTGGSVSTLTIQRTQQEDSAVYLCASSATQGTDTQYFGPGTRLTVL.

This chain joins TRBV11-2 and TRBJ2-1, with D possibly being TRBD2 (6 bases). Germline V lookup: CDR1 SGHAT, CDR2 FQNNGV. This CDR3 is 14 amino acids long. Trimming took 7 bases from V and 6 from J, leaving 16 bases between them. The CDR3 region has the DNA TGTGCCAGCAAACTAGCCCCGATCGTCAATGAGCAGTTCTTC. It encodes CASKLAPIVNEQFF. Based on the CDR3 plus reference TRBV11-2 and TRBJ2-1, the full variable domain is EAGVAQSPRYKIIEKRQSVAFWCNPISGHATLYWYQQILGQGPKLLIQFQNNGVVDDSQLPKDRFSAERLKGVDSTLKIQPAKLEDSAVYLCASKLAPIVNEQFFGPGTRLTVL.

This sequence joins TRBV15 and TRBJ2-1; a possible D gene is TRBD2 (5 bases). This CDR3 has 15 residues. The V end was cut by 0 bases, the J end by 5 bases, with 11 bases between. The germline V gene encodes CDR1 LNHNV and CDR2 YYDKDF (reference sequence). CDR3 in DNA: TGTGCCACCAGCAGAGATTCCGGGATTAACAATGAGCAGTTCTTC. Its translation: CATSRDSGINNEQFF.

The CDR3 region is CASSSYETEQYF. DNA of the CDR3: TGCGCCAGCAGCTCGTACGAGACCGAGCAGTACTTC. The rearrangement uses TRBV5-1 and TRBJ2-7; no firm D call. Germline V gives CDR1 SGHRS, CDR2 YFSETQ. The CDR3 extends over 12 amino acids. Trimming took 3 bases from V and 6 from J, leaving 10 bases between them.

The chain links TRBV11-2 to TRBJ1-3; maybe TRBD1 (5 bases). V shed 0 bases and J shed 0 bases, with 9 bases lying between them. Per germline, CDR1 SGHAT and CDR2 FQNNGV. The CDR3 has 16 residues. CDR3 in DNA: TGTGCCAGCAGCTTAGAGGGGGGGTTCTCTGGAAACACCATATATTTT. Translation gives CASSLEGGFSGNTIYF.

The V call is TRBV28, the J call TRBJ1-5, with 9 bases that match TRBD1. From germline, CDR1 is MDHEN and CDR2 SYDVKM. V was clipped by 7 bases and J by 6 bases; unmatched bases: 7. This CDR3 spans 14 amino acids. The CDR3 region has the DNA TGTGCCAGCATGTCGGGACAGGGCGGTCAGCCCCAGCATTTT. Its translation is CASMSGQGGQPQHF.

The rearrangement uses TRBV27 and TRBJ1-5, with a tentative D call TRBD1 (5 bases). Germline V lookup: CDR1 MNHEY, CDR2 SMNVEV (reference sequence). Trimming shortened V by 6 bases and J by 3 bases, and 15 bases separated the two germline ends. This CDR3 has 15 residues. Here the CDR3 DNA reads TGTGCCAGCAGCCGAGGGACCAGCCCCAATCAGCCCCAGCATTTT. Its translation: CASSRGTSPNQPQHF.

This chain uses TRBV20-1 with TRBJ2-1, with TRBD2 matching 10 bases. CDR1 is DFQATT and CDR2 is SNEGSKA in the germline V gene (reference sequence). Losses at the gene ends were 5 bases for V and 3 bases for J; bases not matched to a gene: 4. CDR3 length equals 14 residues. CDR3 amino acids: CSAPTSGDYNEQFF. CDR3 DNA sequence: TGCAGTGCTCCTACTAGCGGGGACTACAATGAGCAGTTCTTC.

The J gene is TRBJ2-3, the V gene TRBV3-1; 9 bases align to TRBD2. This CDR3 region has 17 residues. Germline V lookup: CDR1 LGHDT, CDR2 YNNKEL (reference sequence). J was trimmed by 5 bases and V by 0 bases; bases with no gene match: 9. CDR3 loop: CASSQEWAGGPGDTQYF. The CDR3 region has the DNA TGTGCCAGCAGCCAAGAATGGGCGGGAGGGCCCGGAGATACGCAGTATTTT.

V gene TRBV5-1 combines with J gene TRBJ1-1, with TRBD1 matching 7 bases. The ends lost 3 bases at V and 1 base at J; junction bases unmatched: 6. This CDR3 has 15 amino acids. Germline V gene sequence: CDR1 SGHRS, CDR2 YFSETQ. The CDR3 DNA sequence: TGCGCCAGCAGCTCCGGACAGGAGAGGAACACTGAAGCTTTCTTT. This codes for CASSSGQERNTEAFF.

CDR3 DNA sequence: TGTGCCAGCAGCATACTAGCGGGAGATGAGCAGTTCTTC. It specifies CASSILAGDEQFF. The rearrangement uses TRBV3-1 and TRBJ2-1; 11 nucleotides match TRBD2. This CDR3 region has 13 residues. The trim removed 5 bases at V and 8 bases at J, leaving 2 bases unmatched. Germline loops: CDR1 LGHDT, CDR2 YNNKEL (reference sequence).

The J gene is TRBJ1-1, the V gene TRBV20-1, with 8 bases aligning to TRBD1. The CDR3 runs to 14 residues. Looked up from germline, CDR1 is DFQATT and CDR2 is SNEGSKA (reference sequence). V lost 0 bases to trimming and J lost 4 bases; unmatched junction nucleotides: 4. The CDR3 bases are TGCAGTGCTAGAGATCCAGGGGGCACCACTGAAGCTTTCTTT. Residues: CSARDPGGTTEAFF.

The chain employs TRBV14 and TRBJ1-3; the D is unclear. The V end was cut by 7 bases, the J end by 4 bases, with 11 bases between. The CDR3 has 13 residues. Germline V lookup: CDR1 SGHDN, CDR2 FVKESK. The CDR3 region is CASTLKAGNTIYF. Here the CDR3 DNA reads TGTGCCAGCACCTTAAAGGCGGGAAACACCATATATTTT.

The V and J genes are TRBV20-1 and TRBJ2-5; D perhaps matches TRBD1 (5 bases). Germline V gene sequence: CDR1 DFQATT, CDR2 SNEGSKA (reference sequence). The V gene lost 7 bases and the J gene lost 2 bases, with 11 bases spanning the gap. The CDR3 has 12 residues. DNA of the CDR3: TGCAGTGGTAAAAGGGGACAAGAGACCCAGTACTTC. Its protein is CSGKRGQETQYF.

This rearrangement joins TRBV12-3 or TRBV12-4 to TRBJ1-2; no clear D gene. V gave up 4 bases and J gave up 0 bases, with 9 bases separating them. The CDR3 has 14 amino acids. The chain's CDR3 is CASSSAAANYGYTF. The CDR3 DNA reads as TGTGCCAGCAGTTCCGCTGCCGCTAACTATGGCTACACCTTC.

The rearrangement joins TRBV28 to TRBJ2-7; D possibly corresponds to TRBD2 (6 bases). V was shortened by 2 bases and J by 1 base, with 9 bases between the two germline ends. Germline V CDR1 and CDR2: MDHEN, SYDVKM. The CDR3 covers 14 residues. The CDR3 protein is CASSLVSGSYEQYF. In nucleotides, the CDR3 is TGTGCCAGCAGTTTAGTAAGCGGGTCCTACGAGCAGTACTTC.

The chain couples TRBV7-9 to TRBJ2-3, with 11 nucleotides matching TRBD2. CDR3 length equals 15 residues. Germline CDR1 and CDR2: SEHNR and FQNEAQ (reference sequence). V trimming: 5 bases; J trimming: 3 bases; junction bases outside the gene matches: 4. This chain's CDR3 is CASSTTSGSTDTQYF. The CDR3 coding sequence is TGTGCCAGCAGCACAACTAGCGGGAGTACAGATACGCAGTATTTT.

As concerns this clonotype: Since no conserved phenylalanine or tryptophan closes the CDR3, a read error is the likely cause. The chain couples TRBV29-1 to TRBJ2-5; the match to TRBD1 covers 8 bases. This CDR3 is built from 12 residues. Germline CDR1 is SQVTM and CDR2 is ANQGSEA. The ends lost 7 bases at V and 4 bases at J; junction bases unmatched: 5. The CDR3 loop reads CSGRTGPETQYL. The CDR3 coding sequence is TGCAGCGGCAGGACAGGGCCAGAGACCCAGTACTTA.

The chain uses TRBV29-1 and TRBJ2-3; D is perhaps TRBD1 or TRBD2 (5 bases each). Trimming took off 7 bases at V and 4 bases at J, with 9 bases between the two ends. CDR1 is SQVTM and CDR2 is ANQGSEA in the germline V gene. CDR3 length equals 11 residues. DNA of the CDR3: TGCAGCGGGGACGTGGCAGATACGCAGTATTTT. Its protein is CSGDVADTQYF.

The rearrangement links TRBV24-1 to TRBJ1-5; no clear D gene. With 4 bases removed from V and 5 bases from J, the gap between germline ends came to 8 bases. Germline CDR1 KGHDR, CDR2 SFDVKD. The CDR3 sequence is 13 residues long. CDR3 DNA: TGTGCCACCAGTGAGCGGGGTGATCAGCCCCAGCATTTT. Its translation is CATSERGDQPQHF.

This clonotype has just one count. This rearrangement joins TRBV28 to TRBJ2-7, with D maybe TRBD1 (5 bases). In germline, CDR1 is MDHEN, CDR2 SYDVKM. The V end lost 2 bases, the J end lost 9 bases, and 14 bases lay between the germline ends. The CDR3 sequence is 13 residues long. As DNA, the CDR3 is TGTGCCAGCAGTTTAAGCGCCCCAGGGCGGCAGTACTTC. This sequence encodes CASSLSAPGRQYF.